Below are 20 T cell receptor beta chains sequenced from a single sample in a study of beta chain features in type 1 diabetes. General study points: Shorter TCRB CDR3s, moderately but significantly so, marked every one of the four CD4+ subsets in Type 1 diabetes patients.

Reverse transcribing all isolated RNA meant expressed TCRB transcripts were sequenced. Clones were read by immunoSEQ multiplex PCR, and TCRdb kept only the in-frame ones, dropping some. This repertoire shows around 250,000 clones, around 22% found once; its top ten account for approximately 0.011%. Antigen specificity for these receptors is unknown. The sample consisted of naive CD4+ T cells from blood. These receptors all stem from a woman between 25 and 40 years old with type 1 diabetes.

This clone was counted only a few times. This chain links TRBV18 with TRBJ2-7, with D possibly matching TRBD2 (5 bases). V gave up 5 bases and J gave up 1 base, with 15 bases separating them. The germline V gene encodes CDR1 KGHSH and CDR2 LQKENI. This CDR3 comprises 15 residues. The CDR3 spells CASSLEGLESYEQYF. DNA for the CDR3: TGTGCCAGCTCATTAGAGGGCCTAGAATCCTACGAGCAGTACTTC.

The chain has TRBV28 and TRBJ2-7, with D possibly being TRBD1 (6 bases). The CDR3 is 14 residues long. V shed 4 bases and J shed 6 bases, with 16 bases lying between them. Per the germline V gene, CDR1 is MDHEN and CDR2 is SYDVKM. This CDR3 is CASSSTNRVIEQYF. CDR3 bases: TGTGCCAGCAGTTCCACAAACAGGGTTATCGAGCAGTACTTC.

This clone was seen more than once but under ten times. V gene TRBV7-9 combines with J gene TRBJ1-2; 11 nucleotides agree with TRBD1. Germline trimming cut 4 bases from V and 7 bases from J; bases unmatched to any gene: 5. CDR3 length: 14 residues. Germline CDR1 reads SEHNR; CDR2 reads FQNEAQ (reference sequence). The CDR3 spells CASSYGQGAAGYTF. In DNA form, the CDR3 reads TGTGCCAGCAGCTACGGACAGGGGGCGGCTGGCTACACCTTC.

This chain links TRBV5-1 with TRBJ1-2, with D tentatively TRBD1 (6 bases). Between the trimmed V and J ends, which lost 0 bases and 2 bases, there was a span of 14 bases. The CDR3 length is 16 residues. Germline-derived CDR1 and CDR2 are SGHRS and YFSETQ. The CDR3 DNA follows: TGCGCCAGCAGCTTGGAACGGCAGGGGAGAAACTATGGCTACACCTTC. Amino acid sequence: CASSLERQGRNYGYTF.

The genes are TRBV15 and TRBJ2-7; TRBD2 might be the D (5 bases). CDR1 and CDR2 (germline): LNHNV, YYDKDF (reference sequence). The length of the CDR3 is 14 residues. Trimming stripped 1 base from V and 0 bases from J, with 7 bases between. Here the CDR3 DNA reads TGTGCCACCAGCAGAGTCGGGGACTCCTACGAGCAGTACTTC. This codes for CATSRVGDSYEQYF. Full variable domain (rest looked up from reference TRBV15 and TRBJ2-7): DAMVIQNPRYQVTQFGKPVTLSCSQTLNHNVMYWYQQKSSQAPKLLFHYYDKDFNNEADTPDNFQSRRPNTSFCFLDIRSPGLGDTAMYLCATSRVGDSYEQYFGPGTRLTVT.

The CDR3 region is CSSEEYTF. The CDR3 bases are TGCAGTAGCGAGGAGTACACCTTC. This chain uses TRBV29-1 with TRBJ1-2, with D unresolved. From germline, CDR1 is SQVTM and CDR2 ANQGSEA. The CDR3 is made up of 8 amino acids.

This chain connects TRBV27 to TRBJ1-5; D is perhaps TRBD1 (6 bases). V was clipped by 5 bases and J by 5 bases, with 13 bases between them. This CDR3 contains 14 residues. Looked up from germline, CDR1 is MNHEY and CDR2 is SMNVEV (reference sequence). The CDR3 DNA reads TGTGCCAGCAGTGGAAACAGGGTGGATCAGCCCCAGCATTTT. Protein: CASSGNRVDQPQHF.

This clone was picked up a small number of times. The CDR3 loop reads CAISSPGGPNEKLFF. CDR3 nucleotides: TGTGCCATCAGCTCCCCCGGGGGTCCTAATGAAAAACTGTTTTTT. The chain recombines TRBV10-3 with TRBJ1-4, with D maybe TRBD1 (5 bases). There are 15 residues in the CDR3. V gave up 6 bases and J gave up 3 bases, with 14 bases separating them. CDR1 and CDR2 from the germline V gene are ENHRY and SYGVKD.

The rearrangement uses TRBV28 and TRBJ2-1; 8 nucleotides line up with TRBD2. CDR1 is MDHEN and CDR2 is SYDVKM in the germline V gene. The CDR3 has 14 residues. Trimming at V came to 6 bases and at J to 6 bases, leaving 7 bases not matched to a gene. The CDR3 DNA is TGTGCCAGCAGAGTTTCCGGGACTAGCAATGAGCAGTTCTTC. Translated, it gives CASRVSGTSNEQFF.

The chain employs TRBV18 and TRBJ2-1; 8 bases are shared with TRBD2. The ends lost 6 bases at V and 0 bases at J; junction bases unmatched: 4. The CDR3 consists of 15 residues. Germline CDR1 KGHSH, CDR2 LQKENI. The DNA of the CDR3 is TGTGCCAGCTCGCCCCTAGCGGGCTCCTACAATGAGCAGTTCTTC. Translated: CASSPLAGSYNEQFF.

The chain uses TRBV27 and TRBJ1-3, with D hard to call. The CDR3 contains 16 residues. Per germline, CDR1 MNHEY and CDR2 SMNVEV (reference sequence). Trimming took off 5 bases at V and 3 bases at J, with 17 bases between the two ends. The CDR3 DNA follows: TGTGCCAGCAGTCGTAACAGCGCGGGTAGTGGAAACACCATATATTTT. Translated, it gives CASSRNSAGSGNTIYF.

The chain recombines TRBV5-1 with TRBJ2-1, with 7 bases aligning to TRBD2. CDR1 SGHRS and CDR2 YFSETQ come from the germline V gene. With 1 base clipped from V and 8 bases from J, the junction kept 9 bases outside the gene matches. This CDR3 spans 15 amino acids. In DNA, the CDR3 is TGCGCCAGCAGCTTGCGTACTAGCGAGGGAGATGAGCAGTTCTTC. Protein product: CASSLRTSEGDEQFF.

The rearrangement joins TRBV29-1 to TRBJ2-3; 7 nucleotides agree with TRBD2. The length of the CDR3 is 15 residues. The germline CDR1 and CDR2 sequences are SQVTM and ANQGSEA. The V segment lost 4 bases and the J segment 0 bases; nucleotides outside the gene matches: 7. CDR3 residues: CSVGTLAASTDTQYF. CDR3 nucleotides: TGCAGCGTTGGAACCCTAGCGGCCAGCACAGATACGCAGTATTTT.

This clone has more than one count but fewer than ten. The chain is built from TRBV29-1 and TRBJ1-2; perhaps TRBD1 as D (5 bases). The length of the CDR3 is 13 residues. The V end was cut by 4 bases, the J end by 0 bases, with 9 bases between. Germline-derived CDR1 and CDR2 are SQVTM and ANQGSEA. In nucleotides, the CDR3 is TGCAGCGTTGTCGCAGGGTCTAACTATGGCTACACCTTC. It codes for CSVVAGSNYGYTF. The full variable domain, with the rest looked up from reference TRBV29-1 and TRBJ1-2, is SAVISQKPSRDICQRGTSLTIQCQVDSQVTMMFWYRQQPGQSLTLIATANQGSEATYESGFVIDKFPISRPNLTFSTLTVSNMSPEDSSIYLCSVVAGSNYGYTFGSGTRLTVV.

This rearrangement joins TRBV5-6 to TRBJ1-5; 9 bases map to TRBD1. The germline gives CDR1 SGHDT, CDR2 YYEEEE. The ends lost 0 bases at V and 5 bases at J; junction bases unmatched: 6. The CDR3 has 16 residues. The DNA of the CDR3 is TGTGCCAGCAGCTTGGCCGGACAGGGGTTCGATCAGCCCCAGCATTTT. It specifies CASSLAGQGFDQPQHF.

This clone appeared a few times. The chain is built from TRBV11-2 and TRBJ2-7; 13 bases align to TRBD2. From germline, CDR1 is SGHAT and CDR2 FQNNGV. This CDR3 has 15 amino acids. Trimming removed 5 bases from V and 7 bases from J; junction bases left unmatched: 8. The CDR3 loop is CASSVTSGRAVEQYF. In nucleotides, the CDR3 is TGTGCCAGCAGCGTTACTAGCGGGAGGGCAGTGGAGCAGTACTTC.

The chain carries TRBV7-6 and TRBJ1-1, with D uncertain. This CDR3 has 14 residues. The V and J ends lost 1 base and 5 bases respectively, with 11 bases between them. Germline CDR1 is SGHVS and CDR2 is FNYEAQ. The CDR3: CASSLVEGGTEAFF. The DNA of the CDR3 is TGTGCCAGCAGCTTAGTAGAGGGTGGGACTGAAGCTTTCTTT.

CDR3 sequence reads: CASSLMTSGYNEQFF. CDR3 nucleotides: TGTGCCAGCTCACTGATGACTAGCGGATACAATGAGCAGTTCTTC. The chain combines TRBV18 with TRBJ2-1; 9 bases map to TRBD2. This CDR3 region has 15 residues. V trimming: 4 bases; J trimming: 4 bases; junction bases outside the gene matches: 5. Germline CDR1 is KGHSH and CDR2 is LQKENI.

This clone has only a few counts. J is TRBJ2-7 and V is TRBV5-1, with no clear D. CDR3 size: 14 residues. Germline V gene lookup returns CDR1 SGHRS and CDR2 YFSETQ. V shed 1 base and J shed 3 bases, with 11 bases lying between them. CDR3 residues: CASSLKIVSYEQYF. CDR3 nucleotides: TGCGCCAGCAGCTTGAAAATCGTTAGCTACGAGCAGTACTTC.

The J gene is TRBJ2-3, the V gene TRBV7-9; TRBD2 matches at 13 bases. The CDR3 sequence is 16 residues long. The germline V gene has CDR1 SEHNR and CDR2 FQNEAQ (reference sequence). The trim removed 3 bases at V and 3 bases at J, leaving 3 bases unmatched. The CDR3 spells CASSLPGLAGTDTQYF. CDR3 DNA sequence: TGTGCCAGCAGCTTGCCGGGACTAGCGGGGACAGATACGCAGTATTTT.